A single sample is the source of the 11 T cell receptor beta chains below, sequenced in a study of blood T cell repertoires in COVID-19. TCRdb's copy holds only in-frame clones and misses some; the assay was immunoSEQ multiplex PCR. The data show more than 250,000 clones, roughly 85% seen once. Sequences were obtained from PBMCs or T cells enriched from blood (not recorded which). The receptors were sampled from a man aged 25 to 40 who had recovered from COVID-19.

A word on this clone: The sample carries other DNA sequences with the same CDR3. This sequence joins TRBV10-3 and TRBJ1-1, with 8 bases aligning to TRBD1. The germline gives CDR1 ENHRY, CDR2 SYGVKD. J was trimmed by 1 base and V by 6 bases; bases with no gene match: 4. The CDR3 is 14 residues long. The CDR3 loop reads CAISDDRGNTEAFF. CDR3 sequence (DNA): TGTGCCATCAGCGATGACAGGGGGAACACTGAAGCTTTCTTT.

CDR3 amino acids: CASRIARTPNTEAFF. The DNA for the CDR3 is TGTGCCAGCAGAATAGCGAGGACTCCGAACACTGAAGCTTTCTTT. The chain uses TRBV2 and TRBJ1-1, with D unresolved. Germline V gene lookup returns CDR1 SNHLY and CDR2 FYNNEI. The V and J ends lost 6 bases and 1 base respectively, with 15 bases between them. The CDR3 loop spans 15 amino acids.

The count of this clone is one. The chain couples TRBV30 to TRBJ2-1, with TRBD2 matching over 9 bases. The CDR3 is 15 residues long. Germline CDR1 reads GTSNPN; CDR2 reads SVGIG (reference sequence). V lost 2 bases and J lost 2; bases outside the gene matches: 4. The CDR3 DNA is TGTGCCTGGAGTCGGGGGACTAGCACCTACAATGAGCAGTTCTTC. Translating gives CAWSRGTSTYNEQFF. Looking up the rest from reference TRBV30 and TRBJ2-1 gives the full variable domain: SQTIHQWPATLVQPVGSPLSLECTVEGTSNPNLYWYRQAAGRGLQLLFYSVGIGQISSEVPQNLSASRPQDRQFILSSKKLLLSDSGFYLCAWSRGTSTYNEQFFGPGTRLTVL.

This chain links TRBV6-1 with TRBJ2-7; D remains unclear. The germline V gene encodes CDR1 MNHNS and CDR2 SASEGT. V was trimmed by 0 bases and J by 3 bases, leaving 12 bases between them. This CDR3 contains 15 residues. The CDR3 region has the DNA TGTGCCAGCAGTGAAGCGTTGCTTCACGGCTACGAGCAGTACTTC. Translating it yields CASSEALLHGYEQYF.

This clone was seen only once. CDR3: CASSQRGTSLHEQYF. CDR3 DNA: TGTGCCAGCAGTCAAAGGGGGACTAGTCTCCACGAGCAGTACTTC. The chain employs TRBV7-9 and TRBJ2-7; 8 positions match TRBD2. The CDR3 is 15 residues long. The trim removed 6 bases at V and 5 bases at J, leaving 12 bases unmatched. The germline V gene encodes CDR1 SEHNR and CDR2 FQNEAQ (reference sequence).

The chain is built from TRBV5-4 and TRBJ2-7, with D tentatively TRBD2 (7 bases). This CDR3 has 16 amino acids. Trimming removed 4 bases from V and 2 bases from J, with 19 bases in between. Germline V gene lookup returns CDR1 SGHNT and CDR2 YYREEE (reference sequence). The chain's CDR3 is CASSVGRGAVPYEQYF. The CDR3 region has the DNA TGTGCCAGCAGCGTCGGCCGGGGGGCAGTTCCCTACGAGCAGTACTTC.

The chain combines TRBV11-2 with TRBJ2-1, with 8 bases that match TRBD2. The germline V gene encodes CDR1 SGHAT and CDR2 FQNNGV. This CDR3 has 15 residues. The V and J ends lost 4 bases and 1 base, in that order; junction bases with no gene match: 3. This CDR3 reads CASSSSGGSYNEQFF. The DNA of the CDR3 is TGTGCCAGCAGCTCAAGCGGGGGATCCTACAATGAGCAGTTCTTC.

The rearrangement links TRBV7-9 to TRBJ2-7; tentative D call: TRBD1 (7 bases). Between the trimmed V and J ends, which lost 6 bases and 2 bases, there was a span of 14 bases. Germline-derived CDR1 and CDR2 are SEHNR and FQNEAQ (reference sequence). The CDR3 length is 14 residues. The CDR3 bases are TGTGCCAGCAGTTCAGGGGGGATTGCCTACGAGCAGTACTTC. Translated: CASSSGGIAYEQYF. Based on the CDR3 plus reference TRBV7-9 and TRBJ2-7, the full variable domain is DTGVSQNPRHKITKRGQNVTFRCDPISEHNRLYWYRQTLGQGPEFLTYFQNEAQLEKSRLLSDRFSAERPKGSFSTLEIQRTEQGDSAMYLCASSSGGIAYEQYFGPGTRLTVT.

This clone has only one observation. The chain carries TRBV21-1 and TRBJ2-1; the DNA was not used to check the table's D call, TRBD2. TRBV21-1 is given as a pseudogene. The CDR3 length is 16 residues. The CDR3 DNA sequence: TGTGCCAGCAGCAAATATCAGCGGGGGCCACACAATGAGCAGTTCTTC. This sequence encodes CASSKYQRGPHNEQFF.

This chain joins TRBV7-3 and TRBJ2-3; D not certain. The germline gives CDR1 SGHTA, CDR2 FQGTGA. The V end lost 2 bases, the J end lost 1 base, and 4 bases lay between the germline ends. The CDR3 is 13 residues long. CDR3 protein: CASSLPGTDTQYF. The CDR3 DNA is TGTGCCAGCAGCTTACCAGGCACAGATACGCAGTATTTT.

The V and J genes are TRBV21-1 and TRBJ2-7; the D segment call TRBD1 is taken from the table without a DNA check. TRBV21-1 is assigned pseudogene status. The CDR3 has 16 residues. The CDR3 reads CASSTPGQFYSYEQYF. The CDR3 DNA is TGTGCCAGCAGCACCCCGGGACAGTTTTACTCCTACGAGCAGTACTTC.